Detailed here is one T cell receptor (beta chain). Germline V gene lookup returns CDR1 DFQATT and CDR2 SNEGSKA (reference sequence). The CDR3 has 14 residues. V was pared by 1 base and J by 5 bases, with 11 bases between. This record belongs to a study of identical twins. TCRdb reanalysed the 5' RACE reads using MiXCR and keeps one entry per CDR3 protein. The data hold 1.5 million to 2 million distinct CDR3 sequences, with more than 30% observed a single time. This chain connects TRBV20-1 to TRBJ1-4; D is undetermined. The TCR comes from a newborn girl in good health. Input material: cord blood. CDR3 in amino acids: CSARAADGNEKLFF. For the CDR3, the DNA is TGCAGTGCTAGAGCGGCAGATGGAAATGAAAAACTGTTTTTT.